This is a list of T cell receptor beta chains from one sample in a study of beta chain features in type 1 diabetes. TCRdb keeps only in-frame clones here, not all; method: immunoSEQ multiplex PCR. The data show around 14,000 clones, with 65% to 85% seen just once and 0.25% to 0.4% held by the top ten. Sequencing was carried out using stem cell memory CD4+ T cells from blood. Receptors originate from a woman between 18 and 29 years old with type 1 diabetes. CDR3s include the opening cysteine and the closing phenylalanine or tryptophan. Fields, in order: J gene, V gene, D gene, clone size, CDR3 DNA, CDR3 protein. A D gene is named only where the DNA matches it firmly. Expanded clones get a size class; other rows say once, few or many, or leave the size out.

TRBJ2-2 TRBV7-2 - few TGTGCCAGCAGCTTACGGCAGGGGACCACCGGGGAGCTGTTTTTT CASSLRQGTTGELFF
TRBJ1-4 TRBV29-1 - - TGCAGCGTTGCTGGGCTTAATGAAAAACTGTTTTTT CSVAGLNEKLFF
TRBJ2-7 TRBV28 - - TGTGCCAGCAGTCTCTTAGGGAGATCCTCCTACGAGCAGTACTTC CASSLLGRSSYEQYF
TRBJ1-2 TRBV29-1 TRBD1 few TGCAGCGTTGATGACAGGGGGGCCTATGGCTACACCTTC CSVDDRGAYGYTF
TRBJ2-3 TRBV1 - - TGCACCAGCAGCCAAGATAATAAGCGGACCCGCACAGATACGCAGTATTTT CTSSQDNKRTRTDTQYF
TRBJ1-1 TRBV6-5 - - TGTGCCAGCAGTTACTCGGGGGGGCCCACTGAAGCTTTCTTT CASSYSGGPTEAFF
TRBJ1-1 TRBV6-5 TRBD1 - TGTGCCAGCAGTTACTCAGTCTTGGGACAGAGTGAAGCTTTCTTT CASSYSVLGQSEAFF
TRBJ2-2 TRBV15 TRBD1 - TGTGCCACCAGCAGCGGACAGGGGGACACCGGGGAGCTGTTTTTT CATSSGQGDTGELFF
TRBJ2-1 TRBV5-1 TRBD2 - TGCGCCAGCAGCCCCTTACTAGCGGGCTCCTACAATGAGCAGTTCTTC CASSPLLAGSYNEQFF
TRBJ2-7 TRBV28 TRBD2 - TGTGCCAGCATACCTTGGGGCGGGAGCGTTCTTTACGAGCAGTACTTC CASIPWGGSVLYEQYF
TRBJ2-1 TRBV11-2 TRBD2 - TGTGCCAGCAGCTTAGATTCGAGCATCGCGGGAGGGCGAAACAATGAGCAGTTCTTC CASSLDSSIAGGRNNEQFF
TRBJ2-1 TRBV7-2 - - TGTGCCAGCAGCTGGGCGGGCGCGACTTACAATGAGCAGTTCTTC CASSWAGATYNEQFF
TRBJ2-2 TRBV18 TRBD1 - TGTGCCAGCTCACCCGACAGGGCCGGGGAACTGTTTTTT CASSPDRAGELFF
TRBJ2-1 TRBV6-6 TRBD2 - TGTGCCAGCAGTTACCCTCCGACTAGCGGGGGCGTCCAGTTCTTC CASSYPPTSGGVQFF
TRBJ2-5 TRBV15 - - TGTGCCACCAGCAGGACCCTGGATGGGCTACAGACCCAGTACTTC CATSRTLDGLQTQYF
TRBJ2-7 TRBV4-2 - - TGTGCCAGCAGCCAAGATCTGGGGGCGGAGTGGGCCTACGAGCAGTACTTC CASSQDLGAEWAYEQYF
TRBJ1-5 TRBV5-4 - once TGTGCCAGCAGCAAGATCGGGACTTATAGCAATCAGCCCCAGCATTTT CASSKIGTYSNQPQHF
TRBJ2-3 TRBV7-2 TRBD2 - TGTGCCAGCAGCTTTCTTGGGCGGGAGAGTATTGATACGCAGTATTTT CASSFLGRESIDTQYF
TRBJ2-5 TRBV5-1 - - TGCGCCAGCAGCTATGGGACCCGGAGGGGAGAGACCCAGTACTTC CASSYGTRRGETQYF
TRBJ1-1 TRBV2 TRBD1 - TGTGCCACCTCTCTACAGGGGTGGAACACTGAAGCTTTCTTT CATSLQGWNTEAFF
TRBJ1-2 TRBV30 - few TGTGCCTGGATCCGGGAGGGGGGACGGTACCCCTTATACTATGGCTACACCTTC CAWIREGGRYPLYYGYTF
TRBJ2-7 TRBV11-2 TRBD2 - TGTGCCAGCAAGGCTAGCGGGTTCTACGAGCAGTACTTC CASKASGFYEQYF
TRBJ2-1 TRBV5-6 TRBD1 few TGTGCCAGCAGCTTCTTCCGGGACAGACTCTACAATGAGCAGTTCTTC CASSFFRDRLYNEQFF
TRBJ2-2 TRBV30 - - TGTGCCTGGTCCTCAGAGAACACCGGGGAGCTGTTTTTT CAWSSENTGELFF
TRBJ2-7 TRBV11-2 TRBD1 - TGTGCCAGCAGCCCAGGACAGGGCTTCCATTACGAGCAGTACTTC CASSPGQGFHYEQYF
TRBJ2-5 TRBV28 TRBD2 few TGTGCCAGCAGTCCTACCCTCGGACTAGCCGGCGAGACCCAGTACTTC CASSPTLGLAGETQYF
TRBJ1-1 TRBV30 - - TGTGCCTGGTCCACCCTTTCGAGGGCTGAAGCTTTCTTT CAWSTLSRAEAFF
TRBJ2-1 TRBV9 TRBD2 once TGTGCCAGCACTCAAGCTAGCGGGCCTTACAATGAGCAGTTCTTC CASTQASGPYNEQFF
TRBJ1-1 TRBV10-2 - - TGCGCCAGCAGGTACGGGGGGACGAACACTGAAGCTTTCTTT CASRYGGTNTEAFF
TRBJ1-3 TRBV18 - - TGTGCCAGCTCACCACCGAACAGGCCTGGAAACACCATATATTTT CASSPPNRPGNTIYF
TRBJ2-1 TRBV5-5 - - TGTGCCAGCCGGCAGGTCGGGGGACGGAATGAGCAGTTCTTC CASRQVGGRNEQFF
TRBJ1-1 TRBV2 TRBD1 - TGTGCCAGCAGGTGGGACAGGGAGACTGAAGCTTTCTTT CASRWDRETEAFF
TRBJ1-5 TRBV18 - few TGTGCCAGCTCACCTCCTTATAGCAATCAGCCCCAGCATTTT CASSPPYSNQPQHF
TRBJ2-2 TRBV5-1 - - TGCGCCAGCAGACGACCCAGGGATCCGAACACCGGGGAGCTGTTTTTT CASRRPRDPNTGELFF
TRBJ1-1 TRBV12-5 TRBD1 - TGTGCTAGTGGCCATGACAGGGCTTTGAACACTGAAGCTTTCTTT CASGHDRALNTEAFF
TRBJ2-3 TRBV7-2 - - TGTGCCAGCAGCTCTATCACTAGTTGGTGGACAGATACGCAGTATTTT CASSSITSWWTDTQYF
TRBJ1-3 TRBV7-2 TRBD1 few TGTGCCAGCAGCCTCCCGGGACAGAACTCTGGAAACACCATATATTTT CASSLPGQNSGNTIYF
TRBJ1-1 TRBV5-1 - - TGCGCCAGCAGCTTTCAGACAGGTTACACTGAAGCTTTCTTT CASSFQTGYTEAFF
TRBJ1-1 TRBV30 - - TGTGCCTGGAATTTGAACAGGGTAGAAGCTTTCTTT CAWNLNRVEAFF
TRBJ2-2 TRBV6-5 - once TGTGCCAGCAGTTACTACAGGAACACCGGGGAGCTGTTTTTT CASSYYRNTGELFF
TRBJ2-7 TRBV5-1 - - TGCGCCAGCAGCTTCTCAGGGTTGGGGTACGAGCAGTACTTC CASSFSGLGYEQYF
TRBJ2-1 TRBV7-9 TRBD2 few TGTGCCAGCAGCCCTAGCGGGAGGGCCTCAGATGAGCAGTTCTTC CASSPSGRASDEQFF
TRBJ2-3 TRBV11-2 TRBD2 few TGTGCCAGCAGCTTCGGACTAGCGGGAGATACGCAGTATTTT CASSFGLAGDTQYF
TRBJ2-2 TRBV28 - - TGTGCCAGCAGTTTAAGTGGGAAGGGGACCGGGGAGCTGTTTTTT CASSLSGKGTGELFF
TRBJ2-7 TRBV19 TRBD2 - TGTGCCAGTTCTAGCGGGATGAACGCCTACGAGCAGTACTTC CASSSGMNAYEQYF
TRBJ2-7 TRBV4-1 - - TGCGCCAGCAGCCAATGGATGGAGTTCTACGAGCAGTACTTC CASSQWMEFYEQYF
TRBJ2-1 TRBV5-1 TRBD2 - TGCGCCAGCAGCTGGGGAGGGACGATTGAGCAGTTCTTC CASSWGGTIEQFF
TRBJ2-7 TRBV5-4 TRBD1 - TGTGCCAGCAGCTGGGGACAGAACTCCTACGAGCAGTACTTC CASSWGQNSYEQYF
TRBJ2-1 TRBV7-2 TRBD1 few TGTGCCAGCAGCTTACCGGGACAGGGAGTAGAAGAGCAGTTCTTC CASSLPGQGVEEQFF
TRBJ2-4 TRBV5-1 - - TGCGCCAGCAGCCCACTTTATACGCCAGGCATTCAGTACTTC CASSPLYTPGIQYF
TRBJ2-1 TRBV29-1 - - TGCAGCGTGGGGAGGGACACCTACAATGAGCAGTTCTTC CSVGRDTYNEQFF
TRBJ1-5 TRBV5-1 - - TGCGCCAGCAGCTTGGGGGTGGGACCGTCGGGGGGACCCCAGCATTTT CASSLGVGPSGGPQHF
TRBJ2-7 TRBV28 - - TGTGCCAGCAGTTTAGACCAGCGGGCGGGCGGGTTGGATGTCTTC CASSLDQRAGGLDVF
TRBJ2-3 TRBV7-9 - - TGTGCCAGCAGCTCTCTCCCACTCGAAGCGGATACGCAGTATTTT CASSSLPLEADTQYF